These 19 T cell receptor beta chains came from one sample sequenced in a study of T cells in Graves' hyperthyroidism and ophthalmopathy. From RNA transcripts, TCR beta CDR3 regions were amplified. The TCR CDR3 was amplified in a first-round RT-PCR using the HTBI primer set. TCRdb fed the multiplex PCR reads into MiXCR, producing one record per CDR3 protein. The repertoire consists of around 480,000 distinct CDR3 sequences, with approximately 15% occurring once and the leading ten covering around 17%. The sample consisted of blood. The source of these receptors is a woman aged 18-35 years with Graves' hyperthyroidism.

In this sample, this clonotype turned up a few times. This chain joins TRBV5-1 and TRBJ2-6; 7 bases are a match to TRBD2. CDR1 is SGHRS, CDR2 YFSETQ, per germline. The V segment lost 4 bases and the J segment 2 bases; nucleotides outside the gene matches: 3. This CDR3 is 15 amino acids long. The CDR3 bases are TGCGCCAGCAGCCCTGGACTAGCTGGGGCCAACGTCCTGACTTTC. Amino acids: CASSPGLAGANVLTF.

This clonotype was detected many times. The chain employs TRBV12-3 or TRBV12-4 and TRBJ1-2; perhaps TRBD1 as D (5 bases). V was cut by 5 bases and J by 0 bases, with 13 bases left in between. The CDR3 contains 15 residues. The CDR3 is CASSRRGGANYGYTF. CDR3 sequence (DNA): TGTGCCAGCAGTCGCCGGGGGGGGGCTAACTATGGCTACACCTTC.

The chain employs TRBV7-9 and TRBJ2-7; D is perhaps TRBD1 (6 bases). Looked up from germline, CDR1 is SEHNR and CDR2 is FQNEAQ (reference sequence). The CDR3 covers 15 residues. V lost 0 bases and J lost 4, with 13 bases in between. CDR3 nucleotides: TGTGCCAGCAGCTTAGCGGGAGAGGGGGAGTACGAGCAGTACTTC. Translation: CASSLAGEGEYEQYF. Complete variable domain (other parts from reference TRBV7-9 and TRBJ2-7): DTGVSQNPRHKITKRGQNVTFRCDPISEHNRLYWYRQTLGQGPEFLTYFQNEAQLEKSRLLSDRFSAERPKGSFSTLEIQRTEQGDSAMYLCASSLAGEGEYEQYFGPGTRLTVT.

This clonotype was detected ten times or more. V and J are TRBV6-1 and TRBJ1-3, with D perhaps matching TRBD1 (5 bases). The CDR3 has 13 residues. The germline V gene has CDR1 MNHNS and CDR2 SASEGT. V lost 6 bases and J lost 6, with 12 bases in between. In DNA, the CDR3 is TGTGCCAGCAGCCTTGGGGGGAAAAACACCATATATTTT. This codes for CASSLGGKNTIYF.

The sample holds many counts of this clonotype. The V and J genes are TRBV3-1 and TRBJ2-1; D is undetermined. The V and J ends lost 0 bases and 6 bases respectively, with 0 bases between them. The germline gives CDR1 LGHDT, CDR2 YNNKEL (reference sequence). This CDR3 has 11 amino acids. The DNA of the CDR3 is TGTGCCAGCAGCCAAGACAATGAGCAGTTCTTC. This encodes CASSQDNEQFF.

Concerning this clonotype: A much more abundant neighbour one base away suggests this may be a read error. The chain uses TRBV20-1 and TRBJ2-7; D is ambiguous. Per the germline V gene, CDR1 is DFQATT and CDR2 is SNEGSKA (reference sequence). The CDR3 runs to 14 residues. DNA for the CDR3: TGCAGTGCTAGAACCAGCGCCCTGGGAACGCAGCAGTCCTTC. It encodes CSARTSALGTQQSF.

This clonotype was seen ten or more times. J is TRBJ2-3 and V is TRBV12-3 or TRBV12-4, with D perhaps TRBD1 (6 bases). V lost 8 bases and J lost 5, with 17 bases in between. The length of the CDR3 is 14 residues. The CDR3 loop reads CASRTGSSLDTQYF. The CDR3 region has the DNA TGTGCCAGCCGAACAGGGTCAAGTCTAGATACGCAGTATTTT.

The sample holds many counts of this clonotype. The chain joins TRBV7-8 to TRBJ2-7; 7 bases line up with TRBD2. The CDR3 extends over 20 amino acids. CDR1 is SGHVS and CDR2 is FQNEAQ in the germline V gene. Unmatched junction bases numbered 23, after V lost 5 bases and J lost 1 base. This chain's CDR3 is CASSTRTRRGGGFLSYEQYF. CDR3 nucleotides: TGTGCCAGCAGCACACGTACAAGGCGGGGCGGGGGTTTCCTTTCCTACGAGCAGTACTTC. Variable domain in full (rest from reference TRBV7-8 and TRBJ2-7): GAGVSQSPRYKVAKRGQDVALRCDPISGHVSLFWYQQALGQGPEFLTYFQNEAQLDKSGLPSDRFFAERPEGSVSTLKIQRTQQEDSAVYLCASSTRTRRGGGFLSYEQYFGPGTRLTVT.

This clonotype has just a few counts. The rearrangement uses TRBV5-1 and TRBJ2-3; 7 bases map to TRBD2. CDR1 and CDR2 (germline): SGHRS, YFSETQ. V lost 4 bases to trimming and J lost 3 bases; unmatched junction nucleotides: 8. The CDR3 is 15 residues long. CDR3 nucleotides: TGCGCCAGCAGCCAACCGGGGGGTCGGACAGATACGCAGTATTTT. Its translation: CASSQPGGRTDTQYF.

This clonotype was seen at least ten times. This rearrangement joins TRBV5-1 to TRBJ2-5; no clear D. V lost 0 bases and J lost 0, with 12 bases in between. Looked up from germline, CDR1 is SGHRS and CDR2 is YFSETQ. CDR3 length equals 16 residues. As DNA, the CDR3 is TGCGCCAGCAGCTTGGCCGACGGACCGTACCAAGAGACCCAGTACTTC. It is translated as CASSLADGPYQETQYF. The full variable domain, with the rest looked up from reference TRBV5-1 and TRBJ2-5, is KAGVTQTPRYLIKTRGQQVTLSCSPISGHRSVSWYQQTPGQGLQFLFEYFSETQRNKGNFPGRFSGRQFSNSRSEMNVSTLELGDSALYLCASSLADGPYQETQYFGPGTRLLVL.

CDR3 region: CASSQAESKYF. The CDR3 DNA is TGTGCCAGCAGCCAAGCCGAGTCTAAGTACTTC. The rearrangement uses TRBV3-1 and TRBJ2-5; no reliable D call. The germline V and J ends were trimmed by 1 base and 12 bases, with 9 bases remaining between them. CDR3 length: 11 amino acids. The germline V gene encodes CDR1 LGHDT and CDR2 YNNKEL (reference sequence).

The CDR3 DNA reads as TGTGCCAGTAGTGCATATAGGTCTAGCGGGAGGGCCGCAGAGACCCAGTACTTC. As protein: CASSAYRSSGRAAETQYF. The chain recombines TRBV19 with TRBJ2-5, with TRBD2 matching over 12 bases. The CDR3 contains 18 residues. J was trimmed by 4 bases and V by 5 bases; bases with no gene match: 14. The germline CDR1 and CDR2 sequences are LNHDA and SQIVND (reference sequence).

This clonotype was seen ten or more times. V and J are TRBV19 and TRBJ2-1; 10 bases match TRBD2. V was pared by 2 bases and J by 0 bases, with 10 bases of the junction left unmatched. The CDR3 loop spans 19 amino acids. Per germline, CDR1 LNHDA and CDR2 SQIVND (reference sequence). CDR3 DNA sequence: TGTGCCAGTAGTATAAAACTAGCGGGATTTGTGAGCTCCTACAATGAGCAGTTCTTC. Its protein is CASSIKLAGFVSSYNEQFF.

This clonotype came up many times. The chain has TRBV4-1 and TRBJ2-2; D is possibly TRBD1 (6 bases). The CDR3 sequence is 16 residues long. Between the trimmed V and J ends, which lost 4 bases and 4 bases, there was a span of 16 bases. Germline CDR1 MGHRA, CDR2 YSYEKL. CDR3 DNA sequence: TGCGCCAGCAGCCTTGGGGCAGGGGCCTCCACCGGGGAGCTGTTTTTT. It translates to CASSLGAGASTGELFF.

The sample holds many counts of this clonotype. J is TRBJ2-7 and V is TRBV10-3, with 14 bases matching TRBD2. The CDR3 covers 15 residues. The germline CDR1 and CDR2 sequences are ENHRY and SYGVKD. V gave up 7 bases and J gave up 5 bases; unmatched junction bases: 7. The CDR3 nucleotides read TGTGCCATCAATACGGGGACTAGCGGGAGTGACGAGCAGTACTTC. This translates into CAINTGTSGSDEQYF.

In its sample, this clonotype was seen a few times. J is TRBJ1-2 and V is TRBV5-1, with D unresolved. The CDR3 covers 13 residues. The V gene lost 0 bases and the J gene lost 5 bases, with 8 bases spanning the gap. Germline values: CDR1 SGHRS, CDR2 YFSETQ. The CDR3 reads CASSLESFYGYTF. The DNA for the CDR3 is TGCGCCAGCAGCTTGGAGTCCTTTTATGGCTACACCTTC.

This clonotype appeared many times. The chain uses TRBV15 and TRBJ2-5, with TRBD1 as a possible D gene (6 bases). Per the germline V gene, CDR1 is LNHNV and CDR2 is YYDKDF (reference sequence). CDR3 length: 16 residues. Between the trimmed V and J ends, which lost 3 bases and 8 bases, there was a span of 22 bases. This chain's CDR3 is CATSSEPPGSGVTQYF. The CDR3 DNA sequence: TGTGCCACCAGCAGCGAACCTCCGGGGTCAGGGGTCACCCAGTACTTC.

This clonotype was recorded many times. CDR3 sequence (DNA): TGCGCCAGCAGCCAACCCCAGTCCCCCGTGAGGGCAGAGACCCAGTACTTC. This encodes CASSQPQSPVRAETQYF. The chain is built from TRBV4-1 and TRBJ2-5; D perhaps matches TRBD2 (5 bases). The ends were cut back, 2 bases at V and 4 bases at J, with 20 bases in the middle. The CDR3 spans 17 residues. Per the germline V gene, CDR1 is MGHRA and CDR2 is YSYEKL.

This clonotype was seen ten or more times. V and J are TRBV20-1 and TRBJ2-2; a possible D gene is TRBD2 (5 bases). Germline V gene lookup returns CDR1 DFQATT and CDR2 SNEGSKA (reference sequence). CDR3 length: 15 residues. Trimming took 5 bases from V and 2 from J, leaving 15 bases between them. The CDR3 is CSAPLAGPNTGELFF. In nucleotides, the CDR3 is TGCAGTGCTCCTTTGGCGGGCCCTAACACCGGGGAGCTGTTTTTT.